One and the same sample provided the 29 T cell receptor beta chains below, sequenced in a study of T cells in localized non-small cell lung cancer. Only in-frame clones appear in the TCRdb table, and some are missing; sequencing was by immunoSEQ multiplex PCR. The sample yields around 30,000 clones, approximately 94% seen once. The sequences come from peripheral blood, collected before any cancer treatment. Receptors were obtained from a woman aged 40-69 years with stage I lung adenocarcinoma.

The chain links TRBV5-6 to TRBJ1-4, with D possibly being TRBD1 (6 bases). The length of the CDR3 is 14 residues. Germline lookup yields CDR1 SGHDT and CDR2 YYEEEE. The V gene lost 4 bases and the J gene lost 6 bases, with 13 bases spanning the gap. The CDR3, as DNA: TGTGCCAGCAGCCTAGGGGGAAATTATGAAAAACTGTTTTTT. It yields the protein CASSLGGNYEKLFF.

In its sample, this clone was seen once. This chain joins TRBV10-2 and TRBJ2-1; no reliable D call. Between the trimmed V and J ends, which lost 7 bases and 7 bases, there was a span of 17 bases. This CDR3 contains 14 residues. Per the germline V gene, CDR1 is WSHSY and CDR2 is SAAADI. CDR3: CASKGGHLVNEQFF. In DNA form, the CDR3 reads TGCGCCAGCAAGGGCGGCCACCTGGTAAATGAGCAGTTCTTC.

The chain employs TRBV5-8 and TRBJ2-7, with D unclear. The germline CDR1 and CDR2 sequences are SGHTS and YDEGEE. Trimming cost V 0 bases and J 8 bases, with 12 bases left between them. CDR3 length: 13 residues. The CDR3 bases are TGTGCCAGCAGCTTGGAAAAGTTTCCCCAGCAGTACTTC. Translated, it gives CASSLEKFPQQYF.

V is TRBV7-9 and J is TRBJ2-7, with 11 bases that match TRBD2. Trimming took 3 bases from V and 6 from J; bases not matched to a gene: 4. Germline V lookup: CDR1 SEHNR, CDR2 FQNEAQ (reference sequence). The CDR3 totals 14 residues. CDR3: CASSFSGRASEQYF. As DNA, the CDR3 is TGTGCCAGCAGCTTTAGCGGGAGGGCCTCCGAGCAGTACTTC.

The chain combines TRBV18 with TRBJ2-5, with D perhaps TRBD1 or TRBD2 (5 bases each). This CDR3 is built from 14 residues. The germline CDR1 and CDR2 sequences are KGHSH and LQKENI. Trimming removed 6 bases at V and 0 bases at J, with 11 bases between. The CDR3 spells CASSGWGNQETQYF. Here the CDR3 DNA reads TGTGCCAGCTCCGGGTGGGGGAACCAAGAGACCCAGTACTTC.

The genes are TRBV7-3 and TRBJ1-5; 9 bases fit TRBD1. CDR1 is SGHTA and CDR2 is FQGTGA in the germline V gene. Trimming at V came to 2 bases and at J to 0 bases, leaving 11 bases not matched to a gene. This CDR3 is built from 19 residues. The CDR3 sequence is CASSLGDRAKTYSNQPQHF. DNA of the CDR3: TGTGCCAGCAGCTTAGGGGACAGGGCCAAGACTTATAGCAATCAGCCCCAGCATTTT.

V gene TRBV7-2 combines with J gene TRBJ2-7; D is perhaps TRBD2 (5 bases). The germline V gene has CDR1 SGHTA and CDR2 FQGNSA. The CDR3 extends over 16 amino acids. V dropped 6 bases and J dropped 1 base, with 19 bases sitting between them. The CDR3 DNA reads TGTGCCAGCAGGGTAGGGTCCAGCGGAGCATCCTACGAGCAGTACTTC. Amino acids: CASRVGSSGASYEQYF.

The chain recombines TRBV5-1 with TRBJ1-4, with 11 nucleotides matching TRBD1. This CDR3 contains 20 residues. CDR1 SGHRS and CDR2 YFSETQ come from the germline V gene. The V and J ends lost 2 bases and 5 bases, in that order; junction bases with no gene match: 17. The CDR3 DNA is TGCGCCAGCAGCTTTCTACCCCCCGGGACAGGGGGAAGGCTCAATGAAAAACTGTTTTTT. The encoded protein is CASSFLPPGTGGRLNEKLFF.

The chain has TRBV28 and TRBJ1-2; 8 bases map to TRBD1. The trim removed 6 bases at V and 4 bases at J, leaving 13 bases unmatched. The CDR3 sequence is 16 residues long. Germline V gene sequence: CDR1 MDHEN, CDR2 SYDVKM. Here the CDR3 reads CASRTPIGTGFYGYTF. CDR3 bases: TGTGCCAGCAGGACCCCGATCGGGACAGGCTTCTATGGCTACACCTTC.

J is TRBJ1-5 and V is TRBV19; 7 positions agree with TRBD1. Germline trimming cut 2 bases from V and 2 bases from J; bases unmatched to any gene: 3. The CDR3 runs to 15 residues. Germline V gives CDR1 LNHDA, CDR2 SQIVND (reference sequence). The CDR3 coding sequence is TGTGCCAGTAGTATAAACAGGGGTGGCAATCAGCCCCAGCATTTT. Protein sequence: CASSINRGGNQPQHF. The full variable domain, its missing parts supplied by reference TRBV19 and TRBJ1-5, is DGGITQSPKYLFRKEGQNVTLSCEQNLNHDAMYWYRQDPGQGLRLIYYSQIVNDFQKGDIAEGYSVSREKKESFPLTVTSAQKNPTAFYLCASSINRGGNQPQHFGDGTRLSIL.

The rearrangement uses TRBV7-2 and TRBJ2-5; a weak D match, TRBD2 (6 bases). This CDR3 comprises 13 residues. V dropped 7 bases and J dropped 2 bases, with 11 bases sitting between them. CDR1 is SGHTA, CDR2 FQGNSA, per germline. The CDR3, as DNA: TGTGCCAGCAACTTCGGGGGTCAAGAGACCCAGTACTTC. Translating it yields CASNFGGQETQYF.

The J gene is TRBJ2-2, the V gene TRBV6-1; 9 bases line up with TRBD1. Germline-derived CDR1 and CDR2 are MNHNS and SASEGT. The CDR3 runs to 15 residues. Trimming removed 9 bases from V and 7 bases from J; junction bases left unmatched: 12. The CDR3 is CARSVTGGVGGELFF. DNA for the CDR3: TGTGCCAGATCGGTGACAGGGGGTGTAGGCGGGGAGCTGTTTTTT.

In this sample, this clone turned up once. The V gene is TRBV19, the J gene TRBJ1-2, with a tentative D call TRBD1 (5 bases). The CDR3 sequence is 15 residues long. The V and J ends lost 4 bases and 6 bases respectively, with 18 bases between them. The germline CDR1 and CDR2 sequences are LNHDA and SQIVND (reference sequence). CDR3 in amino acids: CASSTYGAAKNGYTF. Written as DNA, the CDR3 is TGTGCCAGTAGTACATACGGGGCCGCGAAGAATGGCTACACCTTC.

In its sample, this clone was seen once. The chain employs TRBV7-9 and TRBJ2-1; D is unclear. The CDR3 covers 12 residues. V lost 5 bases, J lost 7 bases, and 9 bases lay in between. Germline V CDR1 and CDR2: SEHNR, FQNEAQ (reference sequence). The CDR3, as DNA: TGTGCCAGCAGCCCTTGGAAGAATGAGCAGTTCTTC. Translation gives CASSPWKNEQFF.

The chain joins TRBV18 to TRBJ1-1, with 9 bases lining up with TRBD1. The CDR3 is made up of 15 amino acids. Germline V lookup: CDR1 KGHSH, CDR2 LQKENI. With 6 bases clipped from V and 1 base from J, the junction kept 6 bases outside the gene matches. The CDR3 sequence: CASSLTGGSNTEAFF. DNA for the CDR3: TGTGCCAGCTCCCTCACAGGGGGCTCGAACACTGAAGCTTTCTTT.

V gene TRBV7-2 combines with J gene TRBJ1-1; D possibly corresponds to TRBD1 (5 bases). Germline V CDR1 and CDR2: SGHTA, FQGNSA. V was cut by 5 bases and J by 0 bases, with 13 bases left in between. The CDR3 extends over 15 amino acids. As DNA, the CDR3 is TGTGCCAGCAGCACCGGGGGGTTCATGAACACTGAAGCTTTCTTT. It specifies CASSTGGFMNTEAFF.

The chain combines TRBV5-6 with TRBJ1-3; D not certain. The CDR3 length is 15 residues. V was clipped by 0 bases and J by 0 bases, with 7 bases between them. Germline CDR1 is SGHDT and CDR2 is YYEEEE. The CDR3 DNA sequence: TGTGCCAGCAGCTTGGGGCCCCGCTCTGGAAACACCATATATTTT. Amino acids: CASSLGPRSGNTIYF.

The chain combines TRBV7-3 with TRBJ2-7, with 12 bases aligning to TRBD2. Germline loops: CDR1 SGHTA, CDR2 FQGTGA. Trimming removed 5 bases from V and 4 bases from J; junction bases left unmatched: 6. CDR3 length equals 15 residues. CDR3 in amino acids: CASSPRLAGVYEQYF. The DNA for the CDR3 is TGTGCCAGCAGCCCGAGACTAGCGGGAGTATACGAGCAGTACTTC.

A word on this clone: An end of the junction differs from the germline gene, which may be a read error. The chain links TRBV7-9 to TRBJ1-1; D is possibly TRBD1 (5 bases). Germline V gives CDR1 SEHNR, CDR2 FQNEAQ (reference sequence). This CDR3 comprises 15 residues. Written as DNA, the CDR3 is TGTGCCAGCAGCGTAGCCGGGACGGGGAACACTGAAGCTTTCTTT. As protein: CASSVAGTGNTEAFF.

The chain employs TRBV7-2 and TRBJ2-1; D not certain. The CDR3 totals 15 residues. V gave up 1 base and J gave up 5 bases, with 12 bases separating them. Germline lookup yields CDR1 SGHTA and CDR2 FQGNSA. The CDR3 DNA reads as TGTGCCAGCAGCTTAGTGGCTAGTACAGACAATGAGCAGTTCTTC. It codes for CASSLVASTDNEQFF.

The chain employs TRBV7-2 and TRBJ1-5; 11 bases are shared with TRBD1. CDR3 length: 13 residues. Germline CDR1 reads SGHTA; CDR2 reads FQGNSA. Trimming took 11 bases from V and 4 from J; bases not matched to a gene: 4. CDR3 sequence: CASGDRGNQPQHF. For the CDR3, the DNA is TGTGCCTCAGGGGACAGGGGGAATCAGCCCCAGCATTTT.

This sequence joins TRBV6-6 and TRBJ1-2; D is uncertain. Per germline, CDR1 MNHNY and CDR2 SVGAGI (reference sequence). V was clipped by 2 bases and J by 4 bases, with 11 bases between them. The CDR3 totals 14 residues. CDR3 sequence: CASSYDRGIYGYTF. CDR3 nucleotide sequence: TGTGCCAGCAGTTACGATCGCGGTATCTATGGCTACACCTTC.

The chain joins TRBV19 to TRBJ2-3; 10 positions agree with TRBD2. This CDR3 comprises 16 residues. The junction had 8 bases not matched to a gene; V was cut back by 5 bases and J by 3 bases. Germline lookup yields CDR1 LNHDA and CDR2 SQIVND (reference sequence). Here the CDR3 reads CASSPQRGGGTDTQYF. CDR3 coding DNA: TGTGCCAGTAGTCCCCAGCGGGGGGGAGGAACAGATACGCAGTATTTT. The full variable domain, in which reference TRBV19 and TRBJ2-3 provide the parts outside the CDR3, is DGGITQSPKYLFRKEGQNVTLSCEQNLNHDAMYWYRQDPGQGLRLIYYSQIVNDFQKGDIAEGYSVSREKKESFPLTVTSAQKNPTAFYLCASSPQRGGGTDTQYFGPGTRLTVL.

This clone has only one observation. The chain recombines TRBV11-3 with TRBJ2-7, with D unclear. V lost 1 base and J 1 base, leaving 5 bases between the germline ends. The germline gives CDR1 SGHNT, CDR2 YENEEA. The CDR3 runs to 13 residues. CDR3 sequence (DNA): TGTGCCAGCAGCTTAGCCAGGTCCTACGAGCAGTACTTC. Its translation: CASSLARSYEQYF. The whole variable domain, filled in from reference TRBV11-3 and TRBJ2-7, reads EAGVVQSPRYKIIEKKQPVAFWCNPISGHNTLYWYLQNLGQGPELLIRYENEEAVDDSQLPKDRFSAERLKGVDSTLKIQPAELGDSAVYLCASSLARSYEQYFGPGTRLTVT.

The chain is built from TRBV15 and TRBJ2-7; tentatively, D is TRBD1 (6 bases). The V end lost 8 bases, the J end lost 6 bases, and 17 bases lay between the germline ends. The CDR3 loop spans 13 amino acids. Germline lookup yields CDR1 LNHNV and CDR2 YYDKDF (reference sequence). The CDR3 sequence is CATGFSRGFEQYF. DNA for the CDR3: TGTGCCACCGGTTTTTCCAGGGGCTTCGAGCAGTACTTC.

This chain links TRBV18 with TRBJ1-4; a weak D match, TRBD1 (6 bases). This CDR3 has 17 residues. CDR1 is KGHSH and CDR2 is LQKENI in the germline V gene. The ends were cut back, 3 bases at V and 0 bases at J, with 14 bases in the middle. The CDR3 region is CASSPPGHTATNEKLFF. The CDR3 DNA follows: TGTGCCAGCTCACCTCCGGGACATACGGCAACTAATGAAAAACTGTTTTTT.

The rearrangement links TRBV5-5 to TRBJ1-1; no reliable D call. The CDR3 extends over 15 amino acids. Germline V gene sequence: CDR1 SGHKS, CDR2 YYEKEE (reference sequence). Trimming pared 4 bases from V and 1 base from J, leaving 14 bases between. DNA of the CDR3: TGTGCCAGCAGCGTGAAGGGTGGAGGGAACACTGAAGCTTTCTTT. Protein: CASSVKGGGNTEAFF.

The V call is TRBV7-2, the J call TRBJ1-1; 7 nucleotides align to TRBD1. Germline assignment: CDR1 SGHTA and CDR2 FQGNSA. The length of the CDR3 is 17 residues. V trimming: 5 bases; J trimming: 5 bases; junction bases outside the gene matches: 17. The CDR3 DNA is TGTGCCAGCAGCACAATCATCGGCCCAGGGGGGGGAACTGAAGCTTTCTTT. It specifies CASSTIIGPGGGTEAFF.

In DNA, the CDR3 is TGTGCCAGCAGCCCCATTGAGGGTTTAGAACTTTATGGCTACACCTTC. It codes for CASSPIEGLELYGYTF. This chain connects TRBV6-6 to TRBJ1-2; D gene uncertain. Trimming took off 6 bases at V and 5 bases at J, with 22 bases between the two ends. This CDR3 spans 16 amino acids. The germline V gene has CDR1 MNHNY and CDR2 SVGAGI (reference sequence).